Shown below are 5 T cell receptor beta chains from a single sample sequenced in a study of blood T cell repertoires in COVID-19. The assay was immunoSEQ multiplex PCR, and TCRdb's table has in-frame clones only and misses some. The sample lists 400,000 to 500,000 clones, around 86% occurring once. The specimen sequenced was peripheral blood. These receptors were collected from a woman aged 25-40 years with active or convalescent COVID-19.

The chain uses TRBV6-6 and TRBJ2-7, with a weak D call TRBD1 (6 bases). The V gene lost 3 bases and the J gene lost 6 bases, with 15 bases spanning the gap. The CDR3 extends over 14 amino acids. The germline CDR1 and CDR2 sequences are MNHNY and SVGAGI (reference sequence). The CDR3 reads CASSYGGQRAEQYF. The CDR3 nucleotides read TGTGCCAGCAGTTATGGCGGACAGAGGGCCGAGCAGTACTTC.

The V call is TRBV3-1 (or the pseudogene TRBV3-2), the J call TRBJ2-3; 11 bases align to TRBD2. The length of the CDR3 is 16 residues. Trimming took 2 bases from V and 5 from J; bases not matched to a gene: 6. In germline, CDR1 is LGHDT, CDR2 YNNKEL (reference sequence). The chain's CDR3 is CASSQLSSGGIDTQYF. The CDR3 DNA sequence: TGTGCCAGCAGCCAACTTTCTAGCGGGGGGATAGATACGCAGTATTTT.

The chain recombines TRBV12-5 with TRBJ2-5, with D possibly matching TRBD1 (6 bases). V lost 6 bases and J 4 bases, leaving 12 bases between the germline ends. Germline lookup yields CDR1 LGHNT and CDR2 FRNRAP. The CDR3 is made up of 13 amino acids. As DNA, the CDR3 is TGTGCTAGTGGACAGGGATTAGCAGAGACCCAGTACTTC. As protein: CASGQGLAETQYF.

The V and J genes are TRBV13 and TRBJ2-7; TRBD2 matches at 9 bases. With 3 bases clipped from V and 4 bases from J, the junction kept 7 bases outside the gene matches. CDR1 and CDR2 from the germline V gene are PRHDT and FYEKMQ (reference sequence). CDR3 length: 15 amino acids. CDR3 protein: CASSFSGSISYEQYF. The CDR3, as DNA: TGTGCCAGCAGCTTTAGCGGGAGTATCTCATACGAGCAGTACTTC. The whole variable domain, filled in from reference TRBV13 and TRBJ2-7, reads AAGVIQSPRHLIKEKRETATLKCYPIPRHDTVYWYQQGPGQDPQFLISFYEKMQSDKGSIPDRFSAQQFSDYHSELNMSSLELGDSALYFCASSFSGSISYEQYFGPGTRLTVT.

The chain recombines TRBV27 with TRBJ2-7; 9 bases align to TRBD2. The J segment lost 1 base and the V segment lost 6 bases, leaving 1 base of the junction unmatched. CDR1 and CDR2 (germline): MNHEY, SMNVEV (reference sequence). CDR3 length: 13 residues. CDR3 DNA sequence: TGTGCCAGCAGACTAGCGGGTTCCTACGAGCAGTACTTC. It specifies CASRLAGSYEQYF.